Presented here are 26 T cell receptor beta chains from one specimen sequenced in a study of a mutant IDH1 vaccine in newly diagnosed glioma. Sequencing used immunoSEQ multiplex PCR; TCRdb keeps in-frame clones, though not all of them. This sample has 50,000 or so clones, with roughly nine tenths found just once. These receptors' antigens are unknown. Time point specified: week 11, during vaccination. Vaccine doses each comprised 300 ug of mutant IDH1 20-mer peptide, with topical imiquimod. Sequences were derived from PBMCs, sampled from a glioma patient whose treatment included an IDH1 peptide vaccine. These TCRs come from a man in his fifties with glioma.

The chain uses TRBV7-2 and TRBJ1-2, with D hard to call. V dropped 5 bases and J dropped 8 bases, with 12 bases sitting between them. CDR1 is SGHTA, CDR2 FQGNSA, per germline. This CDR3 spans 12 amino acids. The CDR3, as DNA: TGTGCCAGCAGCAACCAGCCCGCCGGCTACACCTTC. Translated, it gives CASSNQPAGYTF.

The chain combines TRBV11-2 with TRBJ2-7; weak D call: TRBD2 (5 bases). This CDR3 region has 13 residues. Germline assignment: CDR1 SGHAT and CDR2 FQNNGV. V was cut by 5 bases and J by 4 bases, with 12 bases left in between. CDR3 coding DNA: TGTGCCAGCAGCCGAGCGGAGACATACGAGCAGTACTTC. It encodes CASSRAETYEQYF.

The rearrangement joins TRBV11-2 to TRBJ1-5; D might be TRBD1 (5 bases). Germline V lookup: CDR1 SGHAT, CDR2 FQNNGV. The CDR3 loop spans 14 amino acids. The V end was cut by 3 bases, the J end by 1 base, with 7 bases between. The CDR3 nucleotides are TGTGCCAGCAGCTTCCAGGGAAGCAATCAGCCCCAGCATTTT. Translated, it gives CASSFQGSNQPQHF. Variable domain in full (rest from reference TRBV11-2 and TRBJ1-5): EAGVAQSPRYKIIEKRQSVAFWCNPISGHATLYWYQQILGQGPKLLIQFQNNGVVDDSQLPKDRFSAERLKGVDSTLKIQPAKLEDSAVYLCASSFQGSNQPQHFGDGTRLSIL.

The V call is TRBV5-1, the J call TRBJ1-5; TRBD1 matches 8 bases. J gave up 6 bases and V 0 bases, and 8 bases lay outside the gene matches. The length of the CDR3 is 16 residues. CDR1 and CDR2 from the germline V gene are SGHRS and YFSETQ. CDR3 residues: CASSLGPTGEGQPQHF. The CDR3 coding sequence is TGCGCCAGCAGCTTGGGCCCGACAGGGGAAGGTCAGCCCCAGCATTTT.

The gene calls are TRBV5-1 and TRBJ2-3; the D is unclear. V lost 0 bases and J lost 5, with 7 bases in between. Germline values: CDR1 SGHRS, CDR2 YFSETQ. This CDR3 spans 13 amino acids. The CDR3 DNA reads as TGCGCCAGCAGCTTGGAGTATGGAGATACGCAGTATTTT. Translating it yields CASSLEYGDTQYF.

This chain joins TRBV5-1 and TRBJ2-5, with TRBD1 matching over 8 bases. The germline CDR1 and CDR2 sequences are SGHRS and YFSETQ. CDR3 length equals 16 residues. V lost 3 bases and J lost 4; bases outside the gene matches: 11. CDR3 protein: CASSSRTGSGAETQYF. The CDR3 nucleotides read TGCGCCAGCAGCTCGAGGACAGGGTCGGGAGCAGAGACCCAGTACTTC.

The genes are TRBV4-3 and TRBJ2-7; TRBD1 matches at 9 bases. Germline lookup yields CDR1 LGHNA and CDR2 YSLEER. The length of the CDR3 is 15 residues. V trimming: 4 bases; J trimming: 3 bases; junction bases outside the gene matches: 7. The CDR3 nucleotides read TGCGCCAGCAGCCGAGGCTACAGGGGGCACTACGAGCAGTACTTC. Translation gives CASSRGYRGHYEQYF.

V is TRBV27 and J is TRBJ1-4, with D possibly being TRBD1 (6 bases). The CDR3 loop spans 15 amino acids. From germline, CDR1 is MNHEY and CDR2 SMNVEV (reference sequence). V was clipped by 0 bases and J by 8 bases, with 13 bases between them. The CDR3 loop reads CASSLSGGRREKLFF. Written as DNA, the CDR3 is TGTGCCAGCAGTTTATCAGGGGGGCGGAGGGAAAAACTGTTTTTT.

This sequence joins TRBV28 and TRBJ1-1; 8 nucleotides align to TRBD1. The CDR3 sequence is 14 residues long. V shed 3 bases and J 9 bases; nucleotides not matched to a gene: 9. Germline V gives CDR1 MDHEN, CDR2 SYDVKM. CDR3 in amino acids: CASSFGARTGKAFF. The CDR3 bases are TGTGCCAGCAGTTTCGGGGCCCGGACAGGGAAAGCTTTCTTT. The whole variable domain, remainder taken from reference TRBV28 and TRBJ1-1, is DVKVTQSSRYLVKRTGEKVFLECVQDMDHENMFWYRQDPGLGLRLIYFSYDVKMKEKGDIPEGYSVSREKKERFSLILESASTNQTSMYLCASSFGARTGKAFFGQGTRLTVV.

As regards this clone: Germline is not matched at one junction end, which may reflect a read error. In DNA form, the CDR3 reads TGTGCCAGCAGTTACTCGGGCGGGACACCGGTCTACTTC. Its protein product is CASSYSGGTPVYF. The rearrangement links TRBV6-6 to TRBJ1-2; D might be TRBD1 (6 bases). Germline CDR1 and CDR2: MNHNY and SVGAGI (reference sequence). The CDR3 covers 13 residues.

The chain carries TRBV9 and TRBJ2-7, with 7 nucleotides matching TRBD2. Germline trimming cut 4 bases from V and 0 bases from J; bases unmatched to any gene: 13. CDR1 and CDR2 from the germline V gene are SGDLS and YYNGEE. The CDR3 consists of 17 residues. CDR3 sequence reads: CASSPREAGVPSYEQYF. In nucleotides, the CDR3 is TGTGCCAGCAGCCCTCGGGAGGCTGGAGTCCCCTCCTACGAGCAGTACTTC.

The CDR3 DNA reads as TGCGCCAGCAGCTTGGACAGGAACACTGAAGCTTTCTTT. Translation gives CASSLDRNTEAFF. The chain recombines TRBV5-1 with TRBJ1-1, with no clear D. V gave up 0 bases and J gave up 1 base, with 4 bases separating them. This CDR3 comprises 13 residues. CDR1 is SGHRS, CDR2 YFSETQ, per germline. Looking up the rest from reference TRBV5-1 and TRBJ1-1 gives the full variable domain: KAGVTQTPRYLIKTRGQQVTLSCSPISGHRSVSWYQQTPGQGLQFLFEYFSETQRNKGNFPGRFSGRQFSNSRSEMNVSTLELGDSALYLCASSLDRNTEAFFGQGTRLTVV.

J is TRBJ2-2 and V is TRBV27; 10 nucleotides align to TRBD2. Trimming removed 3 bases from V and 12 bases from J; junction bases left unmatched: 25. This CDR3 has 20 amino acids. Germline CDR1 reads MNHEY; CDR2 reads SMNVEV (reference sequence). This CDR3 is CASSFIWGLAMGPDALQLFF. The CDR3 coding sequence is TGTGCCAGCAGTTTTATCTGGGGACTAGCGATGGGGCCTGACGCTCTGCAGCTGTTTTTT.

V gene TRBV2 combines with J gene TRBJ2-3; the D is unclear. The ends were cut back, 1 base at V and 5 bases at J, with 10 bases in the middle. Germline V gene sequence: CDR1 SNHLY, CDR2 FYNNEI. This CDR3 has 14 residues. This chain's CDR3 is CASSEGPVGDTQYF. CDR3 bases: TGTGCCAGCAGTGAAGGTCCGGTGGGAGATACGCAGTATTTT. Using reference TRBV2 and TRBJ2-3 for the parts outside the CDR3, the full variable domain is EPEVTQTPSHQVTQMGQEVILRCVPISNHLYFYWYRQILGQKVEFLVSFYNNEISEKSEIFDDQFSVERPDGSNFTLKIRSTKLEDSAMYFCASSEGPVGDTQYFGPGTRLTVL.

The rearrangement uses TRBV7-8 and TRBJ2-3; D uncertain. Trimming took off 4 bases at V and 4 bases at J, with 9 bases between the two ends. Germline V gene sequence: CDR1 SGHVS, CDR2 FQNEAQ. The CDR3 runs 13 residues. The CDR3 loop reads CASSYLRADTQYF. The CDR3 DNA sequence: TGTGCCAGCAGCTATTTAAGGGCAGATACGCAGTATTTT.

The chain carries TRBV7-9 and TRBJ1-5, with D hard to call. The CDR3 contains 12 residues. CDR1 and CDR2 from the germline V gene are SEHNR and FQNEAQ (reference sequence). With 3 bases removed from V and 4 bases from J, the gap between germline ends came to 4 bases. The CDR3: CASSFGNQPQHF. The CDR3 coding sequence is TGTGCCAGCAGCTTTGGGAATCAGCCCCAGCATTTT.

For this clone: This sample also contains other DNA sequences that code for the same CDR3. This chain links TRBV29-1 with TRBJ2-5; 12 nucleotides line up with TRBD2. After removal of 4 bases from V and 7 bases from J, the junction contained 7 bases not matched to a gene. CDR3 length: 14 amino acids. In germline, CDR1 is SQVTM, CDR2 ANQGSEA. The CDR3 DNA follows: TGCAGCGTTGGGGCTAGCGGGGGGGCAGGGACCCAGTACTTC. This encodes CSVGASGGAGTQYF.

This rearrangement joins TRBV15 to TRBJ2-3, with D tentatively TRBD1 or TRBD2 (5 bases each). Trimming took 5 bases from V and 2 from J, leaving 11 bases between them. This CDR3 spans 14 amino acids. The V gene's germline CDR1 is LNHNV and CDR2 YYDKDF (reference sequence). This chain's CDR3 is CATSPGLPTDTQYF. For the CDR3, the DNA is TGTGCCACCAGCCCGGGGCTGCCCACAGATACGCAGTATTTT.

The genes are TRBV2 and TRBJ1-4; D is perhaps TRBD1 (5 bases). The CDR3 loop spans 13 amino acids. Looked up from germline, CDR1 is SNHLY and CDR2 is FYNNEI. Trimming shortened V by 2 bases and J by 8 bases, and 9 bases separated the two germline ends. The CDR3 loop is CASSEQGREKLFF. The CDR3 DNA follows: TGTGCCAGCAGTGAACAGGGAAGGGAAAAACTGTTTTTT.

This chain uses TRBV18 with TRBJ1-5; unclear D gene. Trimming stripped 3 bases from V and 3 bases from J, with 6 bases between. Per the germline V gene, CDR1 is KGHSH and CDR2 is LQKENI. The CDR3 is 13 amino acids. CDR3 sequence (DNA): TGTGCCAGCTCACCGGCGAACAATCAGCCCCAGCATTTT. This translates into CASSPANNQPQHF.

The chain couples TRBV5-4 to TRBJ2-5; D is uncertain. Germline CDR1 SGHNT, CDR2 YYREEE (reference sequence). Trimming took 4 bases from V and 2 from J, leaving 6 bases between them. The CDR3 loop spans 12 amino acids. The DNA for the CDR3 is TGTGCCAGCAGCGTGGGGCAAGAGACCCAGTACTTC. Amino acid sequence: CASSVGQETQYF.

The chain uses TRBV15 and TRBJ1-1, with a tentative D call TRBD1 (5 bases). Looked up from germline, CDR1 is LNHNV and CDR2 is YYDKDF (reference sequence). The CDR3 contains 16 residues. Trimming removed 0 bases from V and 5 bases from J, with 16 bases in between. CDR3 DNA: TGTGCCACCAGCAGAGACCCTCGAGGAACAGGAACTGAAGCTTTCTTT. It is translated as CATSRDPRGTGTEAFF.

This chain uses TRBV2 with TRBJ2-7, with D perhaps TRBD1 (5 bases). The CDR3 has 14 residues. V lost 5 bases, J lost 2 bases, and 13 bases lay in between. The germline CDR1 and CDR2 sequences are SNHLY and FYNNEI. The chain's CDR3 is CASSYLTEPYEQYF. The CDR3, as DNA: TGTGCCAGCAGTTATTTGACAGAACCCTACGAGCAGTACTTC.

The rearrangement joins TRBV4-1 to TRBJ2-1; no firm D call. Trimming shortened V by 4 bases and J by 8 bases, and 9 bases separated the two germline ends. This CDR3 contains 12 residues. CDR1 MGHRA and CDR2 YSYEKL come from the germline V gene. In DNA form, the CDR3 reads TGCGCCAGCAGCCTGAGGTACGATGAGCAGTTCTTC. Residues: CASSLRYDEQFF.

This rearrangement joins TRBV5-4 to TRBJ1-6, with 10 bases aligning to TRBD1. The V segment lost 0 bases and the J segment 10 bases; nucleotides outside the gene matches: 7. Germline CDR1 is SGHNT and CDR2 is YYREEE (reference sequence). This CDR3 has 16 amino acids. The CDR3 DNA sequence: TGTGCCAGCAGCTTGGGGGGACAGGGGCTGAAATCACCCCTCCACTTT. Translated: CASSLGGQGLKSPLHF.

This rearrangement joins TRBV6-6 to TRBJ1-4; 10 nucleotides line up with TRBD1. This CDR3 is built from 15 residues. With 6 bases clipped from V and 3 bases from J, the junction kept 4 bases outside the gene matches. Germline CDR1 and CDR2: MNHNY and SVGAGI (reference sequence). This chain's CDR3 is CASRTGTGANEKLFF. The CDR3 DNA is TGTGCCAGCAGGACCGGGACAGGGGCTAATGAAAAACTGTTTTTT.